This T cell receptor beta chain was profiled in a study of cytomegalovirus exposure and HLA in healthy donors. General study points: The authors later linked a missense DCLRE1C variant to TCR beta V- and J-gene trimming. The study labeled 150 to 200 TCR beta chains cytomegalovirus-associated. Analysis performed later showed TCR beta chains linked to HLA being more clonally expanded than equally common others.

A multiplex PCR was run with 60 Vbeta primers and 13 Jbeta primers. The protocol was immunoSEQ multiplex PCR, while the TCRdb copy is restricted to in-frame clones and leaves out a portion. The sample contains 100,000 to 150,000 clones, 65% to 75% of which appear only once. V was pared by 4 bases and J by 4 bases, with 14 bases between. From germline, CDR1 is SGHRS and CDR2 YFSETQ. The CDR3 sequence is 14 residues long. Comments on this clone: Antigen: not known.

The sequence came from a man in his forties or fifties in good health and CMV-seropositive. This rearrangement joins TRBV5-1 to TRBJ2-5; TRBD1 is a possible D gene (5 bases). Specimen: PBMCs. The CDR3 reads CASSGGRDPETQYF. The CDR3 nucleotides read TGCGCCAGCAGCGGCGGCAGGGATCCAGAGACCCAGTACTTC.